Below, one T cell receptor beta chain is given with its context. The data are from a study of T cells after yellow fever vaccination. TCRdb ran MiXCR on the 5' RACE reads and lists one entry per CDR3 protein. This repertoire shows over 200,000 distinct CDR3 sequences, 5.5% to 8.5% found once; its top ten account for 1% to 1.2%. This TCR derives from a young man who received the YFV17D yellow fever vaccine. The sequencing here drew on CD4+ T cells sorted from PBMCs, taken on the day of the yellow fever booster vaccination.

The chain's CDR3 is CASSLGGTAVLDEQYF. CDR3 coding DNA: TGTGCCAGCAGCTTGGGGGGAACAGCGGTTCTTGACGAGCAGTACTTC. This chain links TRBV5-4 with TRBJ2-7, with D possibly matching TRBD2 (5 bases). CDR3 length: 16 amino acids. V was pared by 0 bases and J by 5 bases, with 18 bases between. Germline V gives CDR1 SGHNT, CDR2 YYREEE (reference sequence).